This T cell receptor (beta chain) stems from a study of blood T cell repertoires in COVID-19. Study details: The samples span acute and convalescent COVID-19 from the United States, Italy and Spain. T cells, B-cell-depleted T cells, or PBMCs supplied cDNA or gDNA.

Germline V gene data show CDR1 as LGHDT and CDR2 as YNNKEL (reference sequence). CDR3 size: 13 residues. V was cut by 2 bases and J by 6 bases, with 10 bases left in between. Original processing methods: Nucleated cell number was recorded as an estimate derived from reference gene primer amplification. Clones were read by immunoSEQ multiplex PCR, and TCRdb kept only the in-frame ones, dropping some. For V, J and clone size, that table is used; D and trimming come from the DNA. The repertoire holds fewer than 90,000 clones, with approximately 89% as singletons. The genes are TRBV3-1 (or the pseudogene TRBV3-2) and TRBJ1-2; maybe TRBD1 (5 bases). What was sequenced was peripheral blood. The sequence was collected from a man in his fifties with active or convalescent COVID-19. In DNA, the CDR3 is TGTGCCAGCAGCCAATCAGGGATGGATGGCTACACCTTC. Its translation: CASSQSGMDGYTF.